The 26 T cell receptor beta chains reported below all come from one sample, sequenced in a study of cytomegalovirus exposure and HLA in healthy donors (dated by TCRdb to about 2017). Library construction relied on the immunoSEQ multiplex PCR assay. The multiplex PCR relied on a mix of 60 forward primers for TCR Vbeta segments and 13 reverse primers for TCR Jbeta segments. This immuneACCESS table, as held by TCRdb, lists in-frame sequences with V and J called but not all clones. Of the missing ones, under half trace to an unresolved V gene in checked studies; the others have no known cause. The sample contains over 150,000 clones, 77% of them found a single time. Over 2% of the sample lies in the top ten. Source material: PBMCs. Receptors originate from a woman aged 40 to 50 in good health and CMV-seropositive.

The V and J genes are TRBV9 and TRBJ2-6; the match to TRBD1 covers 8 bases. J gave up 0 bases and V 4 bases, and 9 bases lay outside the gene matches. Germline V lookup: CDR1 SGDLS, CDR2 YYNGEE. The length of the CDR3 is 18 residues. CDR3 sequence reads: CASSLTQGAGSGANVLTF. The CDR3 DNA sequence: TGTGCCAGCAGCTTGACTCAGGGGGCTGGCTCTGGGGCCAACGTCCTGACTTTC.

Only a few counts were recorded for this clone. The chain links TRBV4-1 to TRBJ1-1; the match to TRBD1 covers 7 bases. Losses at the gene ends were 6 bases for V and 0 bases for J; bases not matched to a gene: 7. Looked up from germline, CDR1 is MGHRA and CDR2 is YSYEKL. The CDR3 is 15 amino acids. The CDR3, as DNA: TGCGCCAGCAGTCCCGGGACAGCCATGAACACTGAAGCTTTCTTT. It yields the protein CASSPGTAMNTEAFF.

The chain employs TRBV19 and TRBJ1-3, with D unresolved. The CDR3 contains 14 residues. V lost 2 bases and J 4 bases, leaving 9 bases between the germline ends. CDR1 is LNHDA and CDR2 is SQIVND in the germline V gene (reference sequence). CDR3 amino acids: CASSILAGGNTIYF. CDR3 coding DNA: TGTGCCAGTAGTATATTGGCGGGAGGAAACACCATATATTTT. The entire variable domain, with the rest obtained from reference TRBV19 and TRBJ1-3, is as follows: DGGITQSPKYLFRKEGQNVTLSCEQNLNHDAMYWYRQDPGQGLRLIYYSQIVNDFQKGDIAEGYSVSREKKESFPLTVTSAQKNPTAFYLCASSILAGGNTIYFGEGSWLTVV.

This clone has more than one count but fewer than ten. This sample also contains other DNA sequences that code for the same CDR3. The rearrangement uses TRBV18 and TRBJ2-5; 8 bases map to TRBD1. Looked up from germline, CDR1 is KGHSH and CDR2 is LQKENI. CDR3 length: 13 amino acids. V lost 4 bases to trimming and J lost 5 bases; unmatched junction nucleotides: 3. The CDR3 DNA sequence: TGTGCCAGCTCACGGGACAGGCAGGAGACCCAGTACTTC. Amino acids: CASSRDRQETQYF.

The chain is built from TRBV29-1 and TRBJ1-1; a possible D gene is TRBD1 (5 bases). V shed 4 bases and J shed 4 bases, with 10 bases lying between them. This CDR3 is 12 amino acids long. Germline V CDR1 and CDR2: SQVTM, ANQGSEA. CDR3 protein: CSVGGRVTEAFF. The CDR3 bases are TGCAGCGTTGGGGGCAGGGTCACTGAAGCTTTCTTT.

The CDR3 DNA follows: TGTGCCAGCAGCGCACCTCCCGTAGCGGGAGGGGAAGATACGCAGTATTTT. Protein sequence: CASSAPPVAGGEDTQYF. J is TRBJ2-3 and V is TRBV7-9; 11 nucleotides match TRBD2. Trimming at V came to 5 bases and at J to 5 bases, leaving 12 bases not matched to a gene. Germline V gene data show CDR1 as SEHNR and CDR2 as FQNEAQ (reference sequence). The CDR3 consists of 17 residues. Drawing the rest from reference TRBV7-9 and TRBJ2-3, the complete variable domain is DTGVSQNPRHKITKRGQNVTFRCDPISEHNRLYWYRQTLGQGPEFLTYFQNEAQLEKSRLLSDRFSAERPKGSFSTLEIQRTEQGDSAMYLCASSAPPVAGGEDTQYFGPGTRLTVL.

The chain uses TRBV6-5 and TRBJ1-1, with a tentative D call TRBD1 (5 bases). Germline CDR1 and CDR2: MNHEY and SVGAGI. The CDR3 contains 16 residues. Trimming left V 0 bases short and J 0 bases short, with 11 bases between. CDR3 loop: CASSYSGQILNTEAFF. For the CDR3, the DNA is TGTGCCAGCAGTTACTCGGGGCAGATCTTGAACACTGAAGCTTTCTTT.

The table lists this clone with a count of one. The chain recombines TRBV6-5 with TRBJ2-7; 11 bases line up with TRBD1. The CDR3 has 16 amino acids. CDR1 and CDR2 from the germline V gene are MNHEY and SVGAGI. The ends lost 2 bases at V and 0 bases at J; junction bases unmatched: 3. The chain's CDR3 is CASSYGGQGGSYEQYF. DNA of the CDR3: TGTGCCAGCAGTTACGGGGGACAGGGGGGCTCCTACGAGCAGTACTTC.

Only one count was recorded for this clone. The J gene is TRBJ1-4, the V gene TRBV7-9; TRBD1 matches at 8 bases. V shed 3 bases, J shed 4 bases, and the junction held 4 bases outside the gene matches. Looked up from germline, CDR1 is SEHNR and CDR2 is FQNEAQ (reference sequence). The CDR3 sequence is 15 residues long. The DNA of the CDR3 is TGTGCCAGCAGCTTCGGGGACAGGCTTAATGAAAAACTGTTTTTT. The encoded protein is CASSFGDRLNEKLFF.

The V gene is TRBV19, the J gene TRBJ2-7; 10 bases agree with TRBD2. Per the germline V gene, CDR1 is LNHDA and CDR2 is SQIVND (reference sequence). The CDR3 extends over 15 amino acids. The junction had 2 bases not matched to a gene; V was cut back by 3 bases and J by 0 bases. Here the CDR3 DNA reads TGTGCCAGTAGTATTCTAGCGGGGGACTCCTACGAGCAGTACTTC. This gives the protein CASSILAGDSYEQYF.

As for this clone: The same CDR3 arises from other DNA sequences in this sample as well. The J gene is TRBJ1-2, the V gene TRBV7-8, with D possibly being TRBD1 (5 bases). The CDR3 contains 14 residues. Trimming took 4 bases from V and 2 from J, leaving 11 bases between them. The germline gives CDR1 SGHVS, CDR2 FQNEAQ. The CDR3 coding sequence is TGTGCCAGCAGCTCGGGCGGGGGGAACTATGGCTACACCTTC. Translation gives CASSSGGGNYGYTF.

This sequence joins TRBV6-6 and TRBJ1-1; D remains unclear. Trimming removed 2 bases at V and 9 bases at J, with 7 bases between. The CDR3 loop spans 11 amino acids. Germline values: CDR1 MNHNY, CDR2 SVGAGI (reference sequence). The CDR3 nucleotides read TGTGCCAGCAGTTACGAGTTCAAAGCTTTCTTT. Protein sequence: CASSYEFKAFF.

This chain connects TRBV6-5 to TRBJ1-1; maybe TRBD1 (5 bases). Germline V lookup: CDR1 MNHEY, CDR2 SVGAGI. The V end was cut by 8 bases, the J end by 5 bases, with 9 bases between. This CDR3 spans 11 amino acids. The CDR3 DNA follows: TGTGCCAGCTGGGAGGGGACTGAAGCTTTCTTT. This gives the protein CASWEGTEAFF.

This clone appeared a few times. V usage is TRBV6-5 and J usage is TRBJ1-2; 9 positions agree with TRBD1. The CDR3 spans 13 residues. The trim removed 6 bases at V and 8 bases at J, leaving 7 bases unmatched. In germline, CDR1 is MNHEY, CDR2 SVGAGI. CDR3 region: CASRPQGALGYTF. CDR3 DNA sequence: TGTGCCAGCAGGCCACAGGGGGCCTTAGGCTACACCTTC.

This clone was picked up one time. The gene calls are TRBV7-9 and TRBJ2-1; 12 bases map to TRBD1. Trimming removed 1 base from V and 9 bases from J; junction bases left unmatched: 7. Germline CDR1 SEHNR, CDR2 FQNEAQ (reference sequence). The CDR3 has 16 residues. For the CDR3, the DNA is TGTGCCAGCAGCTTAGAACCGGGACAGGGGGCACGTGAGCAGTTCTTC. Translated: CASSLEPGQGAREQFF.

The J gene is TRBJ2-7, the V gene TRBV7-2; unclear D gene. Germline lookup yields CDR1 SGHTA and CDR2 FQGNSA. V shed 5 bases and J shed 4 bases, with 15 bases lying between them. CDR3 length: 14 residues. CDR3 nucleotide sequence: TGTGCCAGCAGCCCATGTAGTCCTTATTACGAGCAGTACTTC. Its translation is CASSPCSPYYEQYF.

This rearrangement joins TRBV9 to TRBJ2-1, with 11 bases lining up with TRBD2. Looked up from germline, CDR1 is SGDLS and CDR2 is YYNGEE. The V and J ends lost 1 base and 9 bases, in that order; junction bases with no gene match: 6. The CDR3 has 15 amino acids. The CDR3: CASSVLAGGGSEQFF. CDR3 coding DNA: TGTGCCAGCAGCGTACTAGCGGGGGGCGGCAGTGAGCAGTTCTTC. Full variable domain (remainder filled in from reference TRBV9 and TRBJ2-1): DSGVTQTPKHLITATGQRVTLRCSPRSGDLSVYWYQQSLDQGLQFLIQYYNGEERAKGNILERFSAQQFPDLHSELNLSSLELGDSALYFCASSVLAGGGSEQFFGPGTRLTVL.

CDR3 residues: CASRELAGDSDTQYF. CDR3 DNA sequence: TGTGCCAGCAGAGAACTAGCGGGGGACTCAGATACGCAGTATTTT. The chain is built from TRBV2 and TRBJ2-3; 11 bases align to TRBD2. This CDR3 is 15 amino acids long. Trimming removed 6 bases from V and 4 bases from J; junction bases left unmatched: 6. Germline lookup yields CDR1 SNHLY and CDR2 FYNNEI.

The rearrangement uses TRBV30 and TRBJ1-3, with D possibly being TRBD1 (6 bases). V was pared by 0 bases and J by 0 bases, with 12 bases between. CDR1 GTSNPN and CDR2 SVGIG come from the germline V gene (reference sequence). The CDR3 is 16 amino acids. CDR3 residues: CAWSVLSGASGNTIYF. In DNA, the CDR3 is TGTGCCTGGAGTGTACTGTCAGGGGCCTCTGGAAACACCATATATTTT.

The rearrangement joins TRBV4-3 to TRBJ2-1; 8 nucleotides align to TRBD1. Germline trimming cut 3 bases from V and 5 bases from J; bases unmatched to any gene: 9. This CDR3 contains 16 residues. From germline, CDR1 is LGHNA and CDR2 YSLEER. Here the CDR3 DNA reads TGCGCCAGCAGCCATTCTACAGGGGGTAGTAACAATGAGCAGTTCTTC. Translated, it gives CASSHSTGGSNNEQFF.

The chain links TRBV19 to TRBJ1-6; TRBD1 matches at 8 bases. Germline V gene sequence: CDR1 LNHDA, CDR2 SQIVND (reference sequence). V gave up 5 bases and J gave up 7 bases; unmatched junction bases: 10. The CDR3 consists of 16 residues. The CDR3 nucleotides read TGTGCCAGTAGTTCACGGACAGGGCGCCGCAATTCACCCCTCCACTTT. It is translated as CASSSRTGRRNSPLHF.

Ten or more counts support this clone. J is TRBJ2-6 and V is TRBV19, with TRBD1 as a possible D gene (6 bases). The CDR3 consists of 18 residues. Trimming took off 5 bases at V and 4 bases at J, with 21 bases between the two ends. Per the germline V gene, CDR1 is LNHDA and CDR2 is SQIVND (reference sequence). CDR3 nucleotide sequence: TGTGCCAGTAGTTTCCGACAGGCTAGTCTCTCCGGGGCCAACGTCCTGACTTTC. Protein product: CASSFRQASLSGANVLTF.

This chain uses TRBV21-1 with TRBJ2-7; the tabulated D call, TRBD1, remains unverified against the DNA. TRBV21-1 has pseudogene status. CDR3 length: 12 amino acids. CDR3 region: CASFTGGDEQYF. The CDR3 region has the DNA TGTGCCAGTTTCACAGGGGGCGACGAGCAGTACTTC.

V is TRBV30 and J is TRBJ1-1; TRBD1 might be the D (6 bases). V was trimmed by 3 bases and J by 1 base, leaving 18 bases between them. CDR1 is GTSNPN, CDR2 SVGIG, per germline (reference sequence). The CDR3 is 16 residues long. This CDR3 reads CAWSPPSPTGNTEAFF. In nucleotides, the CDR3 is TGTGCCTGGAGCCCACCTTCACCGACAGGGAACACTGAAGCTTTCTTT. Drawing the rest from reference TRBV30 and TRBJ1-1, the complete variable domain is SQTIHQWPATLVQPVGSPLSLECTVEGTSNPNLYWYRQAAGRGLQLLFYSVGIGQISSEVPQNLSASRPQDRQFILSSKKLLLSDSGFYLCAWSPPSPTGNTEAFFGQGTRLTVV.

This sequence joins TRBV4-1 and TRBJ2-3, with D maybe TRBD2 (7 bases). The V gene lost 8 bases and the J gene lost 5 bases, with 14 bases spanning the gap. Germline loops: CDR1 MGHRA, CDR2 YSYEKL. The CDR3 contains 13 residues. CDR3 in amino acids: CASRGLAEDTQYF. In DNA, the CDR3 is TGCGCCAGCCGGGGGCTAGCGGAAGATACGCAGTATTTT.

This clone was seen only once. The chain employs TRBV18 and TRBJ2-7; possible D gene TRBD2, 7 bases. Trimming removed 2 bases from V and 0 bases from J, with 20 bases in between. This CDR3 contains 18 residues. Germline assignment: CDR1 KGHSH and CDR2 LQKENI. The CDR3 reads CASSPVSPGGSSSYEQYF. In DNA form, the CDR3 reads TGTGCCAGCTCACCAGTTTCCCCGGGGGGCTCGAGCTCCTACGAGCAGTACTTC.